This TCR beta chain was retrieved from a study of shared clonotypes between healthy human individuals. From germline, CDR1 is SGHKS and CDR2 YYEKEE (reference sequence). The junction had 8 bases not matched to a gene; V was cut back by 4 bases and J by 1 base. The CDR3 is 16 amino acids. Each PCR replicate from the sorted subsets contained about 180 ng DNA, which is about 30,000 T cell genomes. Sequencing used immunoSEQ multiplex PCR; TCRdb keeps in-frame clones, though not all of them. The sample lists approximately 500,000 clones; about 96% were seen once. Details on this clone: Its antigen is not identified.

Study observations and caveats: The diversity represented, both genetic and in exposure history, was limited by few donors.

The rearrangement uses TRBV5-5 and TRBJ2-7, with 10 bases aligning to TRBD1. Material for sequencing was naive CD4+ T cells sorted from blood. This sample's subset: CD45RA+ positively selected. This TCR came from a woman aged 25-40 years in good health. The CDR3 is CASSPRQGASSYEQYF. For the CDR3, the DNA is TGTGCCAGCAGCCCCCGACAGGGGGCTTCATCCTACGAGCAGTACTTC.